This TCR beta chain was captured in a study of T cell responses to AZD1222 COVID-19 vaccine. Study results and limitations: Females outnumbered males among donors, who were mostly white British; clonal diversity was possibly underestimated.

Only in-frame clones appear in the TCRdb table, and some are missing; sequencing was by immunoSEQ multiplex PCR. The top ten hold 17% of the sample, which has approximately 120,000 clones, around nine tenths seen once. This clone was seen just once. The antigen is not known. The receptor comes from an adult in good health. Sequences were derived from peripheral blood, sampled on day 0 of AZD1222 vaccination.

CDR3 residues: CASSQDGGTSGRQETQYF. The CDR3 DNA sequence: TGTGCCAGCAGCCAAGATGGGGGGACTAGCGGGAGACAAGAGACCCAGTACTTC. This chain connects TRBV4-2 to TRBJ2-5; 14 bases agree with TRBD2. This CDR3 has 18 amino acids. V was pared by 0 bases and J by 2 bases, with 5 bases of the junction left unmatched. Germline loops: CDR1 LGHNA, CDR2 YNFKEQ.